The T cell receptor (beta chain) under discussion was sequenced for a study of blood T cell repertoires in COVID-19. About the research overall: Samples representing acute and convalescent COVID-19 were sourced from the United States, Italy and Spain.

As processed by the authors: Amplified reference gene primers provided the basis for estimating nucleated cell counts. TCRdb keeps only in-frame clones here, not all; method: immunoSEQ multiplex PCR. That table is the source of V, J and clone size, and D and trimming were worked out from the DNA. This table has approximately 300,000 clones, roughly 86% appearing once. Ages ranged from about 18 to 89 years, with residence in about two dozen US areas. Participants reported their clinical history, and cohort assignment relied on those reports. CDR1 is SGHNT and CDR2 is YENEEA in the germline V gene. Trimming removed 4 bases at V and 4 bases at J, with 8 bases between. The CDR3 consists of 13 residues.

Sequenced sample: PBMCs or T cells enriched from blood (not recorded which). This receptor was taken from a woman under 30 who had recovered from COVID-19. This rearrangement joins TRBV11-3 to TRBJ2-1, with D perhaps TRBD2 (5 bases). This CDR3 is CASSSGTYNEQFF. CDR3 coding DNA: TGTGCCAGCAGCTCGGGAACGTACAATGAGCAGTTCTTC.